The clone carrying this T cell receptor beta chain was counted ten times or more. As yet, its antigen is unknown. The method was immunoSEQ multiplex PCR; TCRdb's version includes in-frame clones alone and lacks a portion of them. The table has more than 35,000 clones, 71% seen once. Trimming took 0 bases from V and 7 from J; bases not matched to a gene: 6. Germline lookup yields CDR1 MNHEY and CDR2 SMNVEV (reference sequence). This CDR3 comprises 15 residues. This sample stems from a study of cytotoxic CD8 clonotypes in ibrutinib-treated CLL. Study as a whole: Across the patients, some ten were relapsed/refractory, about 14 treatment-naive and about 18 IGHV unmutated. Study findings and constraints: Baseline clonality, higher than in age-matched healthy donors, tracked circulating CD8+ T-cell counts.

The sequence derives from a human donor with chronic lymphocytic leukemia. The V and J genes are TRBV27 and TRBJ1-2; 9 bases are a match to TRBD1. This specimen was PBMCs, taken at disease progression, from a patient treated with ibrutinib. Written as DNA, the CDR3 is TGTGCCAGCAGTTTATCCGGGACAGGGTATGCTGGCTACACCTTC. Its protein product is CASSLSGTGYAGYTF.